A selection of T cell receptor beta chains follows, all from one sample in a study of blood T cell repertoires in COVID-19. TCRdb keeps only in-frame clones here, not all; method: immunoSEQ multiplex PCR. The sample yields fewer than 300,000 clones, over 70% seen once. The source material was peripheral blood. The origin of the receptors is a man older than 75 with acute or convalescent COVID-19. The CDR3 runs from the conserved cysteine through the conserved F or W. The D gene is left open where the match is weak. Where a row states a size, it is once, few, many or the class of an expanded clone; other rows omit it.

V gene: TRBV4-2; clone size: .; J gene: TRBJ2-3; D gene: TRBD2; CDR3 protein: CASSQDFSGARDTQYF; CDR3 DNA: TGTGCCAGCAGCCAAGATTTTAGCGGGGCCAGGGATACGCAGTATTTT
V gene: TRBV24-1; clone size: .; J gene: TRBJ2-7; D gene: .; CDR3 protein: CATSDPPVSEQYF; CDR3 DNA: TGTGCCACCAGTGATCCGCCGGTATCCGAGCAGTACTTC
V gene: TRBV30; clone size: few; J gene: TRBJ2-7; D gene: TRBD2; CDR3 protein: CAWSDRGVEQYF; CDR3 DNA: TGTGCCTGGAGCGACCGGGGGGTCGAGCAGTACTTC
V gene: TRBV2; clone size: few; J gene: TRBJ1-2; D gene: .; CDR3 protein: CASSDWASDYGYTF; CDR3 DNA: TGTGCCAGCAGTGATTGGGCTTCTGACTATGGCTACACCTTC
V gene: TRBV16; clone size: .; J gene: TRBJ2-1; D gene: TRBD2; CDR3 protein: CASSLNGLAEQFF; CDR3 DNA: TGTGCCAGCAGCCTCAACGGACTAGCTGAGCAGTTCTTC
V gene: TRBV30; clone size: .; J gene: TRBJ2-7; D gene: TRBD1; CDR3 protein: CACEAYGTGGGEQYF; CDR3 DNA: TGTGCCTGCGAAGCCTACGGGACAGGGGGGGGCGAGCAGTACTTC
V gene: TRBV5-4; clone size: .; J gene: TRBJ2-5; D gene: .; CDR3 protein: CASSPPGHSIKETQYF; CDR3 DNA: TGTGCCAGCAGCCCGCCGGGACATTCGATAAAAGAGACCCAGTACTTC
V gene: TRBV18; clone size: .; J gene: TRBJ1-1; D gene: .; CDR3 protein: CASSPGSGRTEAFF; CDR3 DNA: TGTGCCAGCTCACCGGGTTCTGGGAGGACTGAAGCTTTCTTT
V gene: TRBV29-1; clone size: .; J gene: TRBJ2-3; D gene: TRBD1; CDR3 protein: CSVERGPDTQYF; CDR3 DNA: TGCAGCGTTGAAAGGGGGCCAGATACGCAGTATTTT
V gene: TRBV7-9; clone size: .; J gene: TRBJ2-7; D gene: TRBD1; CDR3 protein: CASSGTGTATYEQYF; CDR3 DNA: TGTGCCAGCAGCGGAACCGGGACAGCAACCTACGAGCAGTACTTC
V gene: TRBV6-5; clone size: .; J gene: TRBJ1-5; D gene: .; CDR3 protein: CASSPRGSGNQPQHF; CDR3 DNA: TGTGCCAGCAGTCCCCGGGGGTCGGGCAATCAGCCCCAGCATTTT
V gene: TRBV19; clone size: few; J gene: TRBJ1-5; D gene: .; CDR3 protein: CASSSDRLSNQPQHF; CDR3 DNA: TGTGCCAGTAGTAGCGACAGGCTTAGCAATCAGCCCCAGCATTTT
V gene: TRBV25-1; clone size: .; J gene: TRBJ2-5; D gene: TRBD2; CDR3 protein: CASSEEIAGDADRETQYF; CDR3 DNA: TGTGCCAGCAGTGAAGAAATAGCGGGAGATGCTGATCGAGAGACCCAGTACTTC
V gene: TRBV21-1; clone size: .; J gene: TRBJ2-2; D gene: .; CDR3 protein: CASSSGRTGELFF; CDR3 DNA: TGTGCCAGCAGCTCAGGGCGCACCGGGGAGCTGTTTTTT
V gene: TRBV14; clone size: .; J gene: TRBJ2-2; D gene: .; CDR3 protein: CASSQSNANTGELFF; CDR3 DNA: TGTGCCAGCAGCCAGAGTAACGCGAACACCGGGGAGCTGTTTTTT
V gene: TRBV12-3/TRBV12-4; clone size: .; J gene: TRBJ1-2; D gene: TRBD1; CDR3 protein: CASSLEGARGYTF; CDR3 DNA: TGTGCCAGCAGTTTAGAGGGGGCGCGGGGCTACACCTTC
V gene: TRBV7-2; clone size: .; J gene: TRBJ2-3; D gene: TRBD2; CDR3 protein: CASSLVWTSGGRTDTQYF; CDR3 DNA: TGTGCCAGCAGCTTAGTCTGGACTAGCGGGGGGCGAACAGATACGCAGTATTTT
V gene: TRBV5-1; clone size: .; J gene: TRBJ2-7; D gene: .; CDR3 protein: CASSSWGEYEQYF; CDR3 DNA: TGCGCCAGCAGCTCCTGGGGGGAGTACGAGCAGTACTTC
V gene: TRBV5-4; clone size: .; J gene: TRBJ2-6; D gene: .; CDR3 protein: CASSTAGPGANVLTF; CDR3 DNA: TGTGCCAGCAGCACTGCAGGGCCCGGGGCCAACGTCCTGACTTTC
V gene: TRBV3-1/TRBV3-2; clone size: .; J gene: TRBJ1-5; D gene: TRBD1; CDR3 protein: CASSQEGGLRGNQPQHF; CDR3 DNA: TGTGCCAGCAGCCAAGAAGGGGGCCTAAGGGGGAATCAGCCCCAGCATTTT
V gene: TRBV21-1; clone size: .; J gene: TRBJ2-7; D gene: .; CDR3 protein: CASSSQPFGAGAYEQYF; CDR3 DNA: .
V gene: TRBV11-1; clone size: .; J gene: TRBJ2-7; D gene: TRBD1; CDR3 protein: CASRRTGASYEQYF; CDR3 DNA: TGTGCCAGCAGGAGGACAGGGGCCTCCTACGAGCAGTACTTC
V gene: TRBV12-3/TRBV12-4; clone size: .; J gene: TRBJ1-2; D gene: .; CDR3 protein: CASSQDPNYGYTF; CDR3 DNA: TGTGCCAGCAGCCAGGATCCTAACTATGGCTACACCTTC
V gene: TRBV4-1; clone size: .; J gene: TRBJ2-5; D gene: .; CDR3 protein: CASSPAGGGTRETQYF; CDR3 DNA: TGCGCCAGCAGCCCTGCTGGGGGGGGCACACGAGAGACCCAGTACTTC
V gene: TRBV5-1; clone size: .; J gene: TRBJ2-3; D gene: TRBD2; CDR3 protein: CASSLGGGRTDTQYF; CDR3 DNA: TGCGCCAGCAGCTTGGGCGGGGGTCGTACAGATACGCAGTATTTT
V gene: TRBV19; clone size: .; J gene: TRBJ2-1; D gene: .; CDR3 protein: CASSRSRETEQFF; CDR3 DNA: TGTGCCAGTAGTAGGAGTCGGGAGACTGAGCAGTTCTTC
V gene: TRBV27; clone size: .; J gene: TRBJ1-2; D gene: TRBD1; CDR3 protein: CASGTGVNYGYTF; CDR3 DNA: TGTGCCAGCGGGACAGGGGTTAACTATGGCTACACCTTC
V gene: TRBV20-1; clone size: once; J gene: TRBJ2-1; D gene: .; CDR3 protein: CSASGYNEQFF; CDR3 DNA: TGCAGTGCTAGCGGCTACAATGAGCAGTTCTTC
V gene: TRBV28; clone size: once; J gene: TRBJ1-2; D gene: .; CDR3 protein: CASSLLSRFQTRGYTF; CDR3 DNA: TGTGCCAGCAGTTTATTATCAAGATTTCAAACTCGGGGCTACACCTTC
V gene: TRBV29-1; clone size: .; J gene: TRBJ1-6; D gene: .; CDR3 protein: CSVGPKNSPLHF; CDR3 DNA: TGCAGCGTTGGCCCTAAAAATTCACCCCTCCACTTT
V gene: TRBV9; clone size: .; J gene: TRBJ2-5; D gene: TRBD2; CDR3 protein: CASSVEGLAQETQYF; CDR3 DNA: TGTGCCAGCAGCGTAGAGGGACTAGCGCAAGAGACCCAGTACTTC
V gene: TRBV7-2; clone size: .; J gene: TRBJ1-1; D gene: .; CDR3 protein: CASSLSLHGGAFF; CDR3 DNA: TGTGCCAGCAGCTTAAGTCTCCATGGGGGGGCTTTCTTT
V gene: TRBV30; clone size: .; J gene: TRBJ2-7; D gene: .; CDR3 protein: CAWGRTDAYEQYF; CDR3 DNA: TGTGCCTGGGGAAGGACAGACGCCTACGAGCAGTACTTC
V gene: TRBV9; clone size: .; J gene: TRBJ1-1; D gene: .; CDR3 protein: CASSVASGLKNTEAFF; CDR3 DNA: TGTGCCAGCAGCGTAGCGTCAGGGCTAAAGAACACTGAAGCTTTCTTT
V gene: TRBV7-2; clone size: .; J gene: TRBJ2-2; D gene: .; CDR3 protein: CASSPSGAQVNTGELFF; CDR3 DNA: TGTGCCAGCAGCCCATCAGGGGCCCAGGTCAACACCGGGGAGCTGTTTTTT
V gene: TRBV28; clone size: .; J gene: TRBJ2-4; D gene: .; CDR3 protein: CASGLLRGGEAKNIQYF; CDR3 DNA: TGTGCCAGCGGACTCCTTAGAGGGGGTGAGGCCAAAAACATTCAGTACTTC
V gene: TRBV4-1; clone size: .; J gene: TRBJ2-1; D gene: .; CDR3 protein: CASSQDSGISHNEQFF; CDR3 DNA: TGCGCCAGCAGCCAAGATTCGGGGATCTCCCACAATGAGCAGTTCTTC
V gene: TRBV12-3/TRBV12-4; clone size: .; J gene: TRBJ2-7; D gene: .; CDR3 protein: CASSEQQGYEQYF; CDR3 DNA: TGTGCCAGCAGCGAACAACAGGGCTACGAGCAGTACTTC
V gene: TRBV7-2; clone size: few; J gene: TRBJ1-3; D gene: TRBD1; CDR3 protein: CASSFGQGANTIYF; CDR3 DNA: TGTGCCAGCAGCTTTGGACAGGGAGCAAACACCATATATTTT
V gene: TRBV27; clone size: .; J gene: TRBJ2-3; D gene: .; CDR3 protein: CASSKRQYTDTQYF; CDR3 DNA: TGTGCCAGCAGTAAGAGACAGTACACAGATACGCAGTATTTT
V gene: TRBV27; clone size: .; J gene: TRBJ1-4; D gene: .; CDR3 protein: CASSLSTSGTNEKLFF; CDR3 DNA: TGTGCCAGCAGTTTATCGACGTCGGGAACTAATGAAAAACTGTTTTTT
V gene: TRBV5-1; clone size: .; J gene: TRBJ1-1; D gene: .; CDR3 protein: CASSLVQGNTEAFF; CDR3 DNA: TGCGCCAGCAGCTTGGTACAGGGGAACACTGAAGCTTTCTTT
V gene: TRBV11-3; clone size: .; J gene: TRBJ2-1; D gene: .; CDR3 protein: CASSLDRRDNEQFF; CDR3 DNA: TGTGCCAGCAGCTTAGATCGTCGGGACAATGAGCAGTTCTTC
V gene: TRBV6-9; clone size: .; J gene: TRBJ2-7; D gene: .; CDR3 protein: CANLRGRHYEQYF; CDR3 DNA: TGTGCCAACCTAAGGGGTCGCCACTACGAGCAGTACTTC
V gene: TRBV7-9; clone size: .; J gene: TRBJ1-1; D gene: TRBD1; CDR3 protein: CASSSPGQGFPEAFF; CDR3 DNA: TGTGCCAGCAGCTCACCGGGACAGGGATTCCCTGAAGCTTTCTTT
V gene: TRBV2; clone size: .; J gene: TRBJ2-1; D gene: .; CDR3 protein: CASSDLPATKFNEQFF; CDR3 DNA: TGTGCCAGCAGCGATCTACCCGCGACTAAGTTCAATGAGCAGTTCTTC